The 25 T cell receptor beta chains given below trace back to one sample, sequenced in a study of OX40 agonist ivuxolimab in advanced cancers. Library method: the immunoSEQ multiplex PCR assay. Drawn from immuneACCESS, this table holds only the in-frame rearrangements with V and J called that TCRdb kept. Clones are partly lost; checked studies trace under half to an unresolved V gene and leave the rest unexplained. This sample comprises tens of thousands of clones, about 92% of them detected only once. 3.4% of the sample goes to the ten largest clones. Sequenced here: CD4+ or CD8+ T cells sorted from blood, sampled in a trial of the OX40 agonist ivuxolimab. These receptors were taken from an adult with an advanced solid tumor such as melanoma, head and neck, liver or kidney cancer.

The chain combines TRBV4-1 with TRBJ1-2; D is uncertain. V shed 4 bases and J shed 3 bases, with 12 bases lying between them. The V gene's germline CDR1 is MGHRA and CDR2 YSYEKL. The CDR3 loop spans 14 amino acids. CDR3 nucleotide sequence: TGCGCCAGCAGCCCTAGTTTCCCCCACTATGGCTACACCTTC. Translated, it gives CASSPSFPHYGYTF.

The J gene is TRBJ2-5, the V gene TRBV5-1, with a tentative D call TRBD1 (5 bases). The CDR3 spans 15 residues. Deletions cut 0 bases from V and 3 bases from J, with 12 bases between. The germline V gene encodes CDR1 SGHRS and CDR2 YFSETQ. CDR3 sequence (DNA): TGCGCCAGCAGCTTGGAATTGGGGCCCGAAGAGACCCAGTACTTC. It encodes CASSLELGPEETQYF.

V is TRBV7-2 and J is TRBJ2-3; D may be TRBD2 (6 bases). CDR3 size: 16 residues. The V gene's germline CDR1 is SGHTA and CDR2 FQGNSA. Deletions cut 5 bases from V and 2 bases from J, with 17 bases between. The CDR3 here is CASSPWGGTDTDTQYF. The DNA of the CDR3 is TGTGCCAGCAGCCCATGGGGCGGGACCGACACAGATACGCAGTATTTT.

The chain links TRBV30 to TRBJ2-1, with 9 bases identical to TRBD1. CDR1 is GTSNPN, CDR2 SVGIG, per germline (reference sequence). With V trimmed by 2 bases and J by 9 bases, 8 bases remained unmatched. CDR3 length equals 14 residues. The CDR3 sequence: CAWSPGTGSFEQFF. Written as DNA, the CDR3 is TGTGCCTGGAGTCCCGGGACAGGGTCGTTTGAGCAGTTCTTC.

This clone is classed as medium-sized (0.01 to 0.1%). CDR3 in amino acids: CASSLAGQGGTLYGYTF. The CDR3 DNA reads TGTGCCAGCAGCTTGGCGGGACAGGGAGGAACACTCTATGGCTACACCTTC. The chain couples TRBV5-5 to TRBJ1-2; 9 nucleotides align to TRBD1. The germline V gene has CDR1 SGHKS and CDR2 YYEKEE (reference sequence). The V gene end was trimmed by 0 bases and the J gene end by 4 bases; junction bases not matched to a gene: 10. The CDR3 extends over 17 amino acids. Looking up the rest from reference TRBV5-5 and TRBJ1-2 gives the full variable domain: DAGVTQSPTHLIKTRGQQVTLRCSPISGHKSVSWYQQVLGQGPQFIFQYYEKEERGRGNFPDRFSARQFPNYSSELNVNALLLGDSALYLCASSLAGQGGTLYGYTFGSGTRLTVV.

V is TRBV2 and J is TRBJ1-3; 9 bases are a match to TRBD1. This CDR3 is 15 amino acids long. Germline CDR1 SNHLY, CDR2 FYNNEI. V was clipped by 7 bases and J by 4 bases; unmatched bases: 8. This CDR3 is CASKSGQGKGNTIYF. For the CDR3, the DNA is TGTGCCAGCAAGTCCGGACAGGGGAAAGGAAACACCATATATTTT.

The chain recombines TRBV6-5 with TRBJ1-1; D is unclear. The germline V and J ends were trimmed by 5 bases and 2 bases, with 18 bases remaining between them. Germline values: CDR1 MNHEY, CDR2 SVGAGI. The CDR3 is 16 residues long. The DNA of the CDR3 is TGTGCCAGCAGTCACTTCCCGGGCCAGGCCAACACTGAAGCTTTCTTT. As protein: CASSHFPGQANTEAFF.

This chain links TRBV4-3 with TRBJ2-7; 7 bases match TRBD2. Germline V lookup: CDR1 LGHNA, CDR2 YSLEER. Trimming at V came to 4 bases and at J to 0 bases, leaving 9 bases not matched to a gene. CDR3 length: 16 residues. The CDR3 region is CASSPTTGGYSYEQYF. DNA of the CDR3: TGCGCCAGCAGCCCCACGACGGGGGGATACTCCTACGAGCAGTACTTC.

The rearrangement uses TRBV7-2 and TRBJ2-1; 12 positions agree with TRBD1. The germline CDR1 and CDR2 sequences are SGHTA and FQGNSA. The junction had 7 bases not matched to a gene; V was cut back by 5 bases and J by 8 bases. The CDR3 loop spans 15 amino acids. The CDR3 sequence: CASSISGTGGDEQFF. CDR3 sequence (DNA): TGTGCCAGCAGCATTTCCGGGACAGGGGGCGATGAGCAGTTCTTC.

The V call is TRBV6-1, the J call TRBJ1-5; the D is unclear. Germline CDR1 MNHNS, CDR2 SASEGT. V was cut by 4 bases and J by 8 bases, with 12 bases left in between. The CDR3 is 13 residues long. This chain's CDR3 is CASSGEPGEPQHF. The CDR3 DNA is TGTGCCAGCAGTGGGGAGCCGGGCGAGCCCCAGCATTTT.

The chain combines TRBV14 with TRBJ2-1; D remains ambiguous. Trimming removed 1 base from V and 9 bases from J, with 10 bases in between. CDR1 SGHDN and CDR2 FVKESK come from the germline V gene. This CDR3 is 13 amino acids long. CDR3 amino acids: CASSQGSWGEQFF. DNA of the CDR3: TGTGCCAGCAGCCAAGGTAGTTGGGGTGAGCAGTTCTTC.

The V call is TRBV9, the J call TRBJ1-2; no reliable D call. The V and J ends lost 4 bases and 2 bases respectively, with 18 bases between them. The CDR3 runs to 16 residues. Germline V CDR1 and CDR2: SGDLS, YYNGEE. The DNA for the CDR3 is TGTGCCAGCAGCACTCAACCCCGGGAGGCGAACTATGGCTACACCTTC. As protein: CASSTQPREANYGYTF.

CDR3 coding DNA: TGCGCCAGCAGCTGGGACAGGAACACTGAAGCTTTCTTT. This gives the protein CASSWDRNTEAFF. The chain combines TRBV5-1 with TRBJ1-1; TRBD1 matches at 7 bases. Germline V gene sequence: CDR1 SGHRS, CDR2 YFSETQ. The CDR3 is made up of 13 amino acids. V dropped 3 bases and J dropped 1; count of bases not matched to a gene: 0.

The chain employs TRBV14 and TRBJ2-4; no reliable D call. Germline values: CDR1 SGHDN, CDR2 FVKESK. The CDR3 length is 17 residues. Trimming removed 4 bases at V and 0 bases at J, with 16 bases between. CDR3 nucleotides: TGTGCCAGCAGCCGCGGTGGCACCCGAAAAGCCAAAAACATTCAGTACTTC. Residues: CASSRGGTRKAKNIQYF.

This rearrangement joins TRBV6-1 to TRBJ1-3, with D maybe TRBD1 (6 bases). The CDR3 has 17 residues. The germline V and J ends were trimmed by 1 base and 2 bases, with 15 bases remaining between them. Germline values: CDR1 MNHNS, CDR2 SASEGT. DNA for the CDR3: TGTGCCAGCAGTGAAGGCTGGGGGGCTAACCCTGGAAACACCATATATTTT. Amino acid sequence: CASSEGWGANPGNTIYF.

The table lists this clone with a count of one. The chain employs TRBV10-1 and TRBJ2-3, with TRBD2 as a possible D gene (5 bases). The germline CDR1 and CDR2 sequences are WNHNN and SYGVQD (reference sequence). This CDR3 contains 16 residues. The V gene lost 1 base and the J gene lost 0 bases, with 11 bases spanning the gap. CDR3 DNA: TGCGCCAGCAGTGAGTTGGCGGGTCCTAGCACAGATACGCAGTATTTT. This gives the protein CASSELAGPSTDTQYF.

CDR3 DNA sequence: TGTGCCAGCAGCGTCTATGAGGCCGGGGAGCTGTTTTTT. It specifies CASSVYEAGELFF. The chain recombines TRBV9 with TRBJ2-2; D gene ambiguous. CDR3 length: 13 residues. The V end lost 2 bases, the J end lost 6 bases, and 8 bases lay between the germline ends. The V gene's germline CDR1 is SGDLS and CDR2 YYNGEE.

The chain's CDR3 is CASSSGAAQETQYF. As DNA, the CDR3 is TGTGCCAGCAGTTCGGGTGCGGCACAAGAGACCCAGTACTTC. The chain uses TRBV27 and TRBJ2-5, with D uncertain. This CDR3 has 14 residues. Trimming took 4 bases from V and 2 from J, leaving 11 bases between them. In germline, CDR1 is MNHEY, CDR2 SMNVEV (reference sequence).

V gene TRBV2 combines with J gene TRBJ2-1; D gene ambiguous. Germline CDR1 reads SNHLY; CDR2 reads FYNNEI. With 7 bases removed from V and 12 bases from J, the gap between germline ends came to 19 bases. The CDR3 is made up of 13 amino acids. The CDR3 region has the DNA TGTGCCAGCACTCTGACTCTTTGGGCTGGGCAGTTCTTC. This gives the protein CASTLTLWAGQFF. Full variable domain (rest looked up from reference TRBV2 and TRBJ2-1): EPEVTQTPSHQVTQMGQEVILRCVPISNHLYFYWYRQILGQKVEFLVSFYNNEISEKSEIFDDQFSVERPDGSNFTLKIRSTKLEDSAMYFCASTLTLWAGQFFGPGTRLTVL.

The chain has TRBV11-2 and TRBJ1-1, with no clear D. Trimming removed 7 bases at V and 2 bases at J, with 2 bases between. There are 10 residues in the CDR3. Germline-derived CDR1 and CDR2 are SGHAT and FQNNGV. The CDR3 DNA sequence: TGTGCCAGCACCAACACTGAAGCTTTCTTT. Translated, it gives CASTNTEAFF. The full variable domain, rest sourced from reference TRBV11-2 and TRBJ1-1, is EAGVAQSPRYKIIEKRQSVAFWCNPISGHATLYWYQQILGQGPKLLIQFQNNGVVDDSQLPKDRFSAERLKGVDSTLKIQPAKLEDSAVYLCASTNTEAFFGQGTRLTVV.

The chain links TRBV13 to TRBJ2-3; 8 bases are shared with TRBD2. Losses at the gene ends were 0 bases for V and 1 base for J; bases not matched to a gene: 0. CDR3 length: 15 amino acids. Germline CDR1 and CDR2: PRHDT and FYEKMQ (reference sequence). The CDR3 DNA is TGTGCCAGCAGCTTAGGGCGGGAGGGCACAGATACGCAGTATTTT. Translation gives CASSLGREGTDTQYF.

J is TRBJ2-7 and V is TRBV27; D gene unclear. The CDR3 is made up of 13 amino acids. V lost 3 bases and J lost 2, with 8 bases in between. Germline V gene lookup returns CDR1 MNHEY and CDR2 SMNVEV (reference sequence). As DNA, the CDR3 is TGTGCCAGCAGTTTGGATCCCACCTACGAGCAGTACTTC. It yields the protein CASSLDPTYEQYF.

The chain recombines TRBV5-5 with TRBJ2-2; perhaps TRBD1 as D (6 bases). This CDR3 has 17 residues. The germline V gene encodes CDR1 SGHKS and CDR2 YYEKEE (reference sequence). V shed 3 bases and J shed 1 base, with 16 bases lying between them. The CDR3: CASSSNTGTLNTGELFF. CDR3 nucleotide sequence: TGTGCCAGCAGCTCAAATACCGGGACACTGAACACCGGGGAGCTGTTTTTT.

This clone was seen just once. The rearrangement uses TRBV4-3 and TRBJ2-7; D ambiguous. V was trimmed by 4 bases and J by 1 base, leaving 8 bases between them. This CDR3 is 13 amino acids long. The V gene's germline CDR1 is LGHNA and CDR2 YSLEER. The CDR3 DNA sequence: TGCGCCAGCAGCCTAAACCCTTCCTACGAGCAGTACTTC. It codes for CASSLNPSYEQYF.

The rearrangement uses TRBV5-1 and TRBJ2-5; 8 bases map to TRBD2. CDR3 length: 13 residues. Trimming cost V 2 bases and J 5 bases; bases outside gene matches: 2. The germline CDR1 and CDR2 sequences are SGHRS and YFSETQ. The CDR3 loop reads CASSFRGGETQYF. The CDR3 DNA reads TGCGCCAGCAGCTTCCGGGGGGGCGAGACCCAGTACTTC.